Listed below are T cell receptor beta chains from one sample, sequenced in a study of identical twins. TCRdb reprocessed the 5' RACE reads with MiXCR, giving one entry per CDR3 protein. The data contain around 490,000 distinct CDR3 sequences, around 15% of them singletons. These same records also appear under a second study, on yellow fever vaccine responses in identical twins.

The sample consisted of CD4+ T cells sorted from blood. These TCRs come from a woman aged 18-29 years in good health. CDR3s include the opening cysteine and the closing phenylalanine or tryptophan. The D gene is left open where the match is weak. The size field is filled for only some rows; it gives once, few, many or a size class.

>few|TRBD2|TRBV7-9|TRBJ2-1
CASSSRLARGPYNEQFF
TGTGCCAGCAGCTCCCGACTAGCTCGGGGACCCTACAATGAGCAGTTCTTC
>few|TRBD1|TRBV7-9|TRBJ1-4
CASSLGRQGDYREKLFF
TGTGCCAGCAGCTTAGGGCGACAGGGGGATTACAGAGAAAAACTGTTTTTT
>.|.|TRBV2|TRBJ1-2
CASSEYPGGYTF
TGTGCCAGCAGTGAATACCCTGGTGGCTACACCTTC
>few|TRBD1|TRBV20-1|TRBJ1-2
CSARDQGARGYGYTF
TGCAGTGCTAGAGATCAGGGGGCGCGCGGCTATGGCTACACCTTC
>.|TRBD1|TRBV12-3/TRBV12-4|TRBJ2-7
CASSFRTGDGREQYF
TGTGCCAGCAGTTTCCGGACAGGGGATGGTCGCGAGCAGTACTTC
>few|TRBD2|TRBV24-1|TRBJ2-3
CATSDRGGRADTQYF
TGTGCCACCAGTGATCGCGGGGGGAGGGCAGATACGCAGTATTTT
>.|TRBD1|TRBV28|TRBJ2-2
CASRQGQGASGELFF
TGTGCCAGCAGACAAGGACAGGGGGCATCAGGGGAGCTGTTTTTT
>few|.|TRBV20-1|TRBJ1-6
CSAGYGEVDSPLHF
TGCAGTGCCGGGTACGGGGAGGTAGATTCACCCCTCCACTTT
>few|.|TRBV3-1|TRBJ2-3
CASSLTTGTDTQYF
TGTGCCAGCAGCTTAACGACGGGCACAGATACGCAGTATTTT
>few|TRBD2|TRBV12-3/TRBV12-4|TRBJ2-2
CASSGTSGRAVNTGELFF
TGTGCCAGCAGTGGGACTAGCGGGAGGGCCGTGAACACCGGGGAGCTGTTTTTT
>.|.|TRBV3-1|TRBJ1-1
CASSRAHEAFF
TGTGCCAGCAGCCGCGCTCATGAAGCTTTCTTT
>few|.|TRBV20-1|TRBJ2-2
CSARDQNRNTGELFF
TGCAGTGCTAGAGATCAGAACAGGAACACCGGGGAGCTGTTTTTT
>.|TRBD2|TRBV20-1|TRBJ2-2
CSAKISGGPLAGELFF
TGCAGTGCTAAAATAAGCGGGGGACCCCTTGCCGGGGAGCTGTTTTTT
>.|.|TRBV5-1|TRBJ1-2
CASSAAANYGYTF
TGCGCCAGCAGCGCGGCCGCTAACTATGGCTACACCTTC
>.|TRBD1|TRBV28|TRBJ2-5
CASIRVYRGRLEETQYF
TGTGCCAGCATAAGGGTTTACAGGGGGCGTCTCGAAGAGACCCAGTACTTC
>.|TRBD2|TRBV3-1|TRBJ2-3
CASSPLVGGGQTSADTQYF
TGTGCCAGCAGCCCTCTGGTTGGCGGGGGGCAAACTAGCGCAGATACGCAGTATTTT
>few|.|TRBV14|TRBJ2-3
CASSQVVYTQYF
TGTGCCAGCAGCCAAGTCGTTTATACGCAGTATTTT
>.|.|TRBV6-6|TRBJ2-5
CASRDEVTQYF
TGTGCCTCCCGGGATGAAGTGACCCAGTACTTC
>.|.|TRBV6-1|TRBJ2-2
CASSGGPGGELFF
TGTGCCAGCTCCGGGGGGCCTGGCGGGGAGCTGTTTTTT
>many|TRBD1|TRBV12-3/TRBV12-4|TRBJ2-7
CASSFGTENYEQYF
TGTGCCAGCAGTTTCGGGACAGAAAACTACGAGCAGTACTTC
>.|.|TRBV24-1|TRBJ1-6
CATSGGSNSPLHF
TGTGCCACCTCCGGGGGTAGTAATTCACCCCTCCACTTT
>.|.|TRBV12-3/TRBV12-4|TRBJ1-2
CASSLTEF
TGTGCCAGCAGTTTGACTGAATTC
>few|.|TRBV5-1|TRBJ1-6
CASSFTTVGSPLHF
TGCGCCAGCAGCTTTACGACAGTTGGGTCACCCCTCCACTTT
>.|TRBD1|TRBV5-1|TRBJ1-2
CASSEGQVPYGYTF
TGCGCCAGCAGCGAGGGACAGGTGCCCTATGGCTACACCTTC
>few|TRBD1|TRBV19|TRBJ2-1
CASSPVTGGRYNEQFF
TGTGCCAGTAGTCCCGTTACAGGGGGTAGGTACAATGAGCAGTTCTTC
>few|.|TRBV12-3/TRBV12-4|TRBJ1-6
CASSFGIPNSPLHF
TGTGCCAGCAGTTTCGGGATACCGAATTCACCCCTCCACTTT
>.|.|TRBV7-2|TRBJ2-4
CASSLAFLTGTRNIQYF
TGTGCCAGCAGCTTAGCGTTCCTTACCGGGACTCGAAACATTCAGTACTTC
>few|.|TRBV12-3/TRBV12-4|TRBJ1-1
CASTRGLNTEAFF
TGTGCCAGCACGCGGGGCTTGAACACTGAAGCTTTCTTT
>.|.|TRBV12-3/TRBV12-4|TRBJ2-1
CASSLVTADEQFF
TGTGCCAGCAGTTTAGTGACGGCGGATGAGCAGTTCTTC
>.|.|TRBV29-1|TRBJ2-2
CSVGHTGELFF
TGCAGCGTTGGGCACACCGGGGAGCTGTTTTTT
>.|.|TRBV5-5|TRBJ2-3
CASSATDPRDTQYF
TGTGCCAGCAGCGCGACAGACCCGCGGGATACGCAGTATTTT
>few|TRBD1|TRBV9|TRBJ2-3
CASSVGGGQSTDTQYF
TGTGCCAGCAGCGTAGGAGGGGGACAGAGCACAGATACGCAGTATTTT
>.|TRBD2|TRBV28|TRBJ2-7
CASSPLAPSYEQYF
TGTGCCAGCAGTCCACTAGCGCCTTCCTACGAGCAGTACTTC
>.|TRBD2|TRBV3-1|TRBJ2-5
CASSQVGWLAGEAETQYF
TGTGCCAGCAGCCAAGTGGGGTGGCTAGCGGGAGAAGCGGAGACCCAGTACTTC
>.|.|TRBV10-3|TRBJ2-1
CAISESMPGVASDEQFF
TGTGCCATCAGTGAGTCGATGCCCGGGGTAGCTAGCGATGAGCAGTTCTTC
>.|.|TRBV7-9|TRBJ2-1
CASSPRLLGDYNEQFF
TGTGCCAGCAGCCCACGTTTATTAGGGGATTACAATGAGCAGTTCTTC
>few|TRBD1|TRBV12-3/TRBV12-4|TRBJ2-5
CASSMSRTGVETQYF
TGTGCCAGCAGCATGTCTAGAACAGGGGTAGAGACCCAGTACTTC
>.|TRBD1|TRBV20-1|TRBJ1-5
CSARETGAGGNQPQHF
TGCAGTGCCAGGGAGACAGGGGCGGGTGGCAATCAGCCCCAGCATTTT
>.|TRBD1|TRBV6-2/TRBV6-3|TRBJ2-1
CASRDPIQGIRQFF
TGTGCCAGCAGAGACCCAATACAGGGGATCAGGCAGTTCTTC
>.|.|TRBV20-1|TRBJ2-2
CSAPPRGGTGELFF
TGCAGTGCGCCCCCCAGGGGGGGTACCGGGGAGCTGTTTTTT
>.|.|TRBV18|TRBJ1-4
CASSQTANLQLFF
TGTGCCAGCTCACAGACAGCTAACCTGCAACTGTTTTTT
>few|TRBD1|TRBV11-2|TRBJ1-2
CASSLRQGAYGYTF
TGTGCCAGCAGCTTGAGACAGGGGGCTTACGGCTACACCTTC
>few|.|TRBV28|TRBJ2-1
CAGREAGRDNEQFF
TGTGCCGGCAGAGAAGCGGGCCGCGACAATGAGCAGTTCTTC
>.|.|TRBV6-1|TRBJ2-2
CASIPKPPGANTGELFF
TGTGCCAGCATACCCAAACCACCGGGGGCTAACACCGGGGAGCTGTTTTTT
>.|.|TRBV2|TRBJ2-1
CASDRGGTYNEQFF
TGTGCCAGCGACCGGGGTGGGACCTACAATGAGCAGTTCTTC
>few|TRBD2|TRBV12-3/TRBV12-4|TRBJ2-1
CASSPGRADEQFF
TGTGCCAGCAGCCCCGGGAGGGCCGATGAGCAGTTCTTC
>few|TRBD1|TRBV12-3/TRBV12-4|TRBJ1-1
CASRQTGGLNTEAFF
TGTGCCAGCAGGCAGACAGGGGGCTTGAACACTGAAGCTTTCTTT
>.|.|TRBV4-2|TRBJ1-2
CASSQDPGAGGYTF
TGTGCCAGCAGCCAAGATCCGGGGGCGGGTGGCTACACCTTC
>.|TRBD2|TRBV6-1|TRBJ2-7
CASSPGLAFSYEQYF
TGTGCCAGCAGCCCGGGACTAGCCTTCTCCTACGAGCAGTACTTC
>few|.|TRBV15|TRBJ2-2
CATSRDYTGELFF
TGTGCCACCAGCAGAGACTACACCGGGGAGCTGTTTTTT
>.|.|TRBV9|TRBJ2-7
CASSATGVSYEQYF
TGTGCCAGCAGCGCGACCGGGGTCTCCTACGAGCAGTACTTC
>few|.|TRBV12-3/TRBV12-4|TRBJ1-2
CASTRGGPAYGYTF
TGTGCCAGCACGAGGGGGGGACCGGCCTATGGCTACACCTTC
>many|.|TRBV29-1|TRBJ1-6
CSVRIAGADNSPLHF
TGCAGCGTTAGAATCGCGGGGGCAGATAATTCACCCCTCCACTTT
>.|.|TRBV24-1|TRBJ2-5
CALGETQYF
TGTGCCTTAGGAGAGACCCAGTACTTC
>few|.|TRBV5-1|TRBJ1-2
CASSLWGPGGLGGYTF
TGCGCCAGCAGCTTGTGGGGCCCCGGCGGCTTGGGAGGCTACACCTTC
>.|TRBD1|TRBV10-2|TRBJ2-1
CASRVSGQASNEQFF
TGCGCCAGCAGGGTTTCTGGACAGGCCTCCAATGAGCAGTTCTTC
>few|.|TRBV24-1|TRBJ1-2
CATSDQGLGGYTF
TGTGCCACCAGTGATCAGGGCCTTGGGGGCTACACCTTC
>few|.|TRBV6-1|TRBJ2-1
CASSSGRLSYNEQFF
TGTGCCAGCAGTAGTGGTAGGCTCTCCTACAATGAGCAGTTCTTC
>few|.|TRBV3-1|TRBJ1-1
CASSSGSLGARTEAFF
TGTGCCAGCAGCTCAGGGTCGCTGGGGGCTCGGACTGAAGCTTTCTTT